This TCR beta chain stems from a study of T cells in localized non-small cell lung cancer. Profiling relied on immunoSEQ multiplex PCR, and the TCRdb table lists in-frame clones only, not all of them. Among about 870 clones listed, roughly 20% were seen once. As concerns this clone: The antigen is unknown.

The germline gives CDR1 SGHDN, CDR2 FVKESK. The CDR3 runs 14 residues. V dropped 4 bases and J dropped 3 bases, with 13 bases sitting between them. Study observations and caveats: Appearing in adjacent lung were a median around 60 of the top 100 tumor clones. Peak T cell clonality was found in uninvolved adjacent lung, exceeding tumor. Heterogeneity remains possible because sequencing was limited to only one tumor region. Elevated blood T cell density was associated with longer overall survival.

The clonotype comes from a male donor aged 60 or over with stage II squamous cell lung carcinoma. V gene TRBV14 combines with J gene TRBJ2-7; TRBD1 is a possible D gene (6 bases). This sample comprised normal lung tissue next to the tumor, obtained before any cancer treatment. Here the CDR3 reads CASSPWGQDYEQYF. The CDR3 DNA reads TGTGCCAGCAGCCCTTGGGGGCAAGACTACGAGCAGTACTTC.